The text below deals with one TCR beta chain. Germline CDR1 reads MRHNA; CDR2 reads SNTAGT. The CDR3 sequence is 16 residues long. Germline trimming cut 3 bases from V and 3 bases from J; bases unmatched to any gene: 6. These data originate in a study of control samples from healthy donors and cancer patients. TCRdb's table, derived via immunoSEQ multiplex PCR, lists solely in-frame clones and lacks some. This table holds fewer than 250,000 clones, around 93% found once. This sequence originates from a man aged 30 to 39 in good health. The chain carries TRBV6-4 and TRBJ2-2, with TRBD1 matching over 8 bases. Material: blood. This CDR3 reads CASSDPRGHYTGELFF. As DNA, the CDR3 is TGTGCCAGCAGTGATCCCAGGGGGCACTACACCGGGGAGCTGTTTTTT.